The T cell receptor beta chain under discussion was sequenced for a study of OX40 agonist ivuxolimab in advanced cancers. As for the study in general: In this trial design, patients received ivuxolimab intravenously at 0.01 to 10 mg/kg every 2 weeks.

For this clone: Its antigen is unidentified.

Blood got drawn at baseline, again on cycle 4 day 1, and then on cycle 7 day 1. V was cut by 11 bases and J by 7 bases, with 15 bases left in between. The germline CDR1 and CDR2 sequences are MNHNS and SASEGT. This CDR3 contains 12 residues. The data were produced by immunoSEQ multiplex PCR, yet TCRdb's version contains in-frame clones alone and is incomplete. Of about 32,000 clones in the sample, roughly 79% were seen once. Study-level findings and limits: There were also nonresponders showing low normalized T-cell clonal expansion. Among the lowest peripheral clonal expansion occurred in 0.1-3.0 mg/kg partial responders.

The sample in question was CD4+ or CD8+ T cells sorted from blood, obtained in a trial of the OX40 agonist ivuxolimab. This clonotype originated in an adult with an advanced solid tumor such as melanoma, head and neck, liver or kidney cancer. This chain joins TRBV6-1 and TRBJ2-1; either TRBD1 or TRBD2 may fit D (6 bases each). In DNA, the CDR3 is TGTGCCTGCGGGCAGGGGAGGAATGAGCAGTTCTTC. It codes for CACGQGRNEQFF.